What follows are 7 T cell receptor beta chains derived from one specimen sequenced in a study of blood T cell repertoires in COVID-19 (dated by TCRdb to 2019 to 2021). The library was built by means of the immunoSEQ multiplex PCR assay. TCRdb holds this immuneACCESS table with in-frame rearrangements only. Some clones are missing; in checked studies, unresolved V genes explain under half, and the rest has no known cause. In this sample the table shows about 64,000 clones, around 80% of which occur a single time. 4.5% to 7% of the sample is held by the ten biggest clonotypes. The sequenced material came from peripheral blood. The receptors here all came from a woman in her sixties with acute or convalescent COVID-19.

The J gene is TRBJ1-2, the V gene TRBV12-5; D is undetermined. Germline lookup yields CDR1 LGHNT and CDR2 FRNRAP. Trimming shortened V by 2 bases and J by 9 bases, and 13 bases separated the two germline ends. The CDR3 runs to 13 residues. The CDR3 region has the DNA TGTGCTAGTGGTTTGCCCCCCGGCGGCAGCTACACCTTC. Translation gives CASGLPPGGSYTF.

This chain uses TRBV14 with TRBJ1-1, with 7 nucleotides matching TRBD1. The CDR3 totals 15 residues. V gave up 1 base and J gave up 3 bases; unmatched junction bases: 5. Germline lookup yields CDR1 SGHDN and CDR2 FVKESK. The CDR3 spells CASSQAKGAYTEAFF. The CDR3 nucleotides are TGTGCCAGCAGCCAAGCAAAGGGGGCATACACTGAAGCTTTCTTT.

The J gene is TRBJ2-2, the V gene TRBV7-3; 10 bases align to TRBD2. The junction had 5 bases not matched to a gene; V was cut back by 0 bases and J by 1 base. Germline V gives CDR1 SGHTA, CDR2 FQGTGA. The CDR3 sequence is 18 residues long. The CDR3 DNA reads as TGTGCCAGCAGCTTAACGGTAGCGGGGGGCTTGAACACCGGGGAGCTGTTTTTT. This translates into CASSLTVAGGLNTGELFF.

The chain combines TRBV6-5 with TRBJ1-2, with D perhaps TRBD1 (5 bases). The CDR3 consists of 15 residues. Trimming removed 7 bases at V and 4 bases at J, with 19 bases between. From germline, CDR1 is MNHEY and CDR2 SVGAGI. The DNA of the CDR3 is TGTGCCAGCATCGCGGGACGCCAGAACTCCTATGGCTACACCTTC. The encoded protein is CASIAGRQNSYGYTF.

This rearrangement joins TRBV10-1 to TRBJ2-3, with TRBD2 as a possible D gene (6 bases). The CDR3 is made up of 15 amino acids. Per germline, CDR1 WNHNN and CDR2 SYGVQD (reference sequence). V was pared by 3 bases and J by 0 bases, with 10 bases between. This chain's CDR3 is CASSENSGSTDTQYF. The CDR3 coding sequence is TGCGCCAGCAGTGAAAATAGCGGTAGCACAGATACGCAGTATTTT.

CDR3 residues: CASAATGNDQPQHF. The CDR3 coding sequence is TGTGCTAGTGCCGCTACAGGGAATGATCAGCCCCAGCATTTT. The J gene is TRBJ1-5, the V gene TRBV12-5; possibly TRBD1 for D (6 bases). The ends were cut back, 7 bases at V and 5 bases at J, with 15 bases in the middle. The V gene's germline CDR1 is LGHNT and CDR2 FRNRAP. The CDR3 loop spans 14 amino acids.

CDR3 loop: CATKESSLYYGYTF. As DNA, the CDR3 is TGTGCCACTAAGGAGAGTAGTCTGTACTATGGCTACACCTTC. J is TRBJ1-2 and V is TRBV19; no clear D gene. Germline V gene lookup returns CDR1 LNHDA and CDR2 SQIVND (reference sequence). V shed 10 bases and J shed 3 bases, with 18 bases lying between them. The CDR3 covers 14 residues.